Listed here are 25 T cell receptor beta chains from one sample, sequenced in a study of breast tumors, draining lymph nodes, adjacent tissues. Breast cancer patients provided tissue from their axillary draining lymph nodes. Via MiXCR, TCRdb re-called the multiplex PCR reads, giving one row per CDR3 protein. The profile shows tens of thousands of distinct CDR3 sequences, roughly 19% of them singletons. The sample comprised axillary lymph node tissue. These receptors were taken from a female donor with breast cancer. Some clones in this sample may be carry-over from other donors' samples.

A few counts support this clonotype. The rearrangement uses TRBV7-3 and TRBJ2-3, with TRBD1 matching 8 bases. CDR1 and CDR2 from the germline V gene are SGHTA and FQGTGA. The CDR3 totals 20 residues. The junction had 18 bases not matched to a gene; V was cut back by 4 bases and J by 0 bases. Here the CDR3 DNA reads TGTGCCAGCAGCTCCACCGATCCCCCCGGACAGGGAAAAAGCACAGATACGCAGTATTTT. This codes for CASSSTDPPGQGKSTDTQYF.

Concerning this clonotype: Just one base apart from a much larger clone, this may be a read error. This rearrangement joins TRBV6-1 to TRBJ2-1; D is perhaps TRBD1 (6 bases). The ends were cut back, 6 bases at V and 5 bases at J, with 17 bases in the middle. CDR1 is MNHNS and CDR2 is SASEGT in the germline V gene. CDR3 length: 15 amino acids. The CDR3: CASRQGGPPHNEQFF. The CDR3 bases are TGTGCCAGCAGGCAAGGGGGTCCCCCCCACAATGAGCAGTTCTTC.

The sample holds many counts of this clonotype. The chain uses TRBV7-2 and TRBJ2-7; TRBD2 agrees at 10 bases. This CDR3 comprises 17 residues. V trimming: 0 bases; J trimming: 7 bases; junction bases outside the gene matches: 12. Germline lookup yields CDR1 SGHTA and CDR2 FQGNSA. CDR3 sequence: CASSLARGAGGPREQYF. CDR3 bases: TGTGCCAGCAGCTTAGCGCGAGGAGCGGGAGGGCCGCGTGAGCAGTACTTC.

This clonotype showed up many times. DNA of the CDR3: TGTGCCAGCAGTACCCAAGAGACCCAGTACTTC. It translates to CASSTQETQYF. The chain links TRBV28 to TRBJ2-5; D not resolved. From germline, CDR1 is MDHEN and CDR2 SYDVKM. Trimming pared 5 bases from V and 1 base from J, leaving 2 bases between. The length of the CDR3 is 11 residues.

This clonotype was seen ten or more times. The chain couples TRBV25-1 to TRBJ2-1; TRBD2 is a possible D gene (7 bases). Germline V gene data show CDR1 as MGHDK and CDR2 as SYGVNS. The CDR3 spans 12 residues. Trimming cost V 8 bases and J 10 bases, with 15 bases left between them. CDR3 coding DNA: TGTGCCAGCCAAGGGGGGGGGAGGGAGCAGTTCTTC. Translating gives CASQGGGREQFF.

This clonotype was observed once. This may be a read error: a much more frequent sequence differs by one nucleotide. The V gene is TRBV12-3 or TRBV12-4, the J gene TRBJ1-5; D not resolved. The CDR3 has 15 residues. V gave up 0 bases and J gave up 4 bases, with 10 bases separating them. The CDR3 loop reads CASSLAFGGNQPQHF. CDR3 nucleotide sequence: TGTGCCAGCAGTTTAGCTTTCGGCGGAAATCAGCCCCAGCATTTT.

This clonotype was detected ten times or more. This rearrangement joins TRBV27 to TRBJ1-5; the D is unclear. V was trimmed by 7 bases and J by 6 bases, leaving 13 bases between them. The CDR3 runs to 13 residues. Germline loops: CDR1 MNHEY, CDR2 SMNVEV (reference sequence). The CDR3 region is CASTSMGGQPQHF. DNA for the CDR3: TGTGCCAGCACCTCGATGGGAGGTCAGCCCCAGCATTTT.

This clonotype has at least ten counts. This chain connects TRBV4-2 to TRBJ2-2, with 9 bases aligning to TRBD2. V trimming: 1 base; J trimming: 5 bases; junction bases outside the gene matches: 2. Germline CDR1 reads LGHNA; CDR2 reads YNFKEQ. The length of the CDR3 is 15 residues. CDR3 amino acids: CASSQVSGSTGELFF. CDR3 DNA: TGTGCCAGCAGCCAAGTTAGCGGGAGTACCGGGGAGCTGTTTTTT.

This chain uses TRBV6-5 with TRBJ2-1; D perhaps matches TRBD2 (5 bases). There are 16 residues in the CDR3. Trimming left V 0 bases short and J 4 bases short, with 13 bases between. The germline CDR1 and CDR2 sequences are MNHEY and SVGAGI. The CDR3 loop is CASSYSPAEQYNEQFF. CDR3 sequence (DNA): TGTGCCAGCAGTTACTCACCAGCGGAACAGTACAATGAGCAGTTCTTC.

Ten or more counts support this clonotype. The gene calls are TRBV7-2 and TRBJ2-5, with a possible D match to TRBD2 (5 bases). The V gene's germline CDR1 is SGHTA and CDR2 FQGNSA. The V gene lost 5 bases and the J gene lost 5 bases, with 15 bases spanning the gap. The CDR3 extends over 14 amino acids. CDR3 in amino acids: CASSPAVDRETQYF. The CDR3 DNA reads TGTGCCAGCAGCCCAGCGGTGGATCGGGAGACCCAGTACTTC.

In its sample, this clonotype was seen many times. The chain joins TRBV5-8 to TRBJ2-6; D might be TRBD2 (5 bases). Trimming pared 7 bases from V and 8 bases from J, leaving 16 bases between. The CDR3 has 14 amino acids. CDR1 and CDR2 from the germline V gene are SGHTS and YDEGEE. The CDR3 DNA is TGTGCCAGCCCCGCCGACCTCGGGACCAACGTCCTGACTTTC. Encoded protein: CASPADLGTNVLTF.

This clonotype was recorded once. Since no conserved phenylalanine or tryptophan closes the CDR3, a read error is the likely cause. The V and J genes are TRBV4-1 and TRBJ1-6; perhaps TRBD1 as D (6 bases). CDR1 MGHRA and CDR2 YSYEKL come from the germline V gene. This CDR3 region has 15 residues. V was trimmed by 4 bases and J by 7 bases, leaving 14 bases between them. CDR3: CASSLLGQGNSPLHL. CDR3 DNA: TGCGCCAGCAGCCTCCTGGGGCAGGGGAATTCACCCCTCCACCTT.

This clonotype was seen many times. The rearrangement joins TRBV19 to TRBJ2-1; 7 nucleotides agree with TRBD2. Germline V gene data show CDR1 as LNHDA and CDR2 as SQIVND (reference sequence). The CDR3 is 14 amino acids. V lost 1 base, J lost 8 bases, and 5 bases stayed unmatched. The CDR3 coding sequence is TGTGCCAGTAGTATAGGGGCCCGGGGGGATGAGCAGTTCTTC. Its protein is CASSIGARGDEQFF.

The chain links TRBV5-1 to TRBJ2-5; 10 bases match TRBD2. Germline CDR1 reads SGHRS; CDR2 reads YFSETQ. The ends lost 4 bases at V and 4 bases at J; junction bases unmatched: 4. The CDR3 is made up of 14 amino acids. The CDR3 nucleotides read TGCGCCAGCAGCGCCCGACTAGCGGGAGAGACCCAGTACTTC. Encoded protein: CASSARLAGETQYF.

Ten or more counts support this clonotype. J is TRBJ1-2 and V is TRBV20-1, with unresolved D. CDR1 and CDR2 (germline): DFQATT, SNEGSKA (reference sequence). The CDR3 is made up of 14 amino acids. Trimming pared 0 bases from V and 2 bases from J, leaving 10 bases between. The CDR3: CSARDLAGNYGYTF. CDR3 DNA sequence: TGCAGTGCTAGAGATCTCGCAGGAAACTATGGCTACACCTTC.

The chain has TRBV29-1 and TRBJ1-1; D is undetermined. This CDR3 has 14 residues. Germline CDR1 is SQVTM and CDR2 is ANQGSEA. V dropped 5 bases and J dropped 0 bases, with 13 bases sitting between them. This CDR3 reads CSVYGISLNTEAFF. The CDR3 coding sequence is TGCAGCGTTTACGGTATTAGTTTGAACACTGAAGCTTTCTTT.

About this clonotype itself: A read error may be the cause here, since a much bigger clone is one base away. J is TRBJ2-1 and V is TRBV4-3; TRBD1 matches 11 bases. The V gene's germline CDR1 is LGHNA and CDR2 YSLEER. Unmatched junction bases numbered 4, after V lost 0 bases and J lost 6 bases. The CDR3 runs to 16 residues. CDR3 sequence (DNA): TGCGCCAGCAGCCAAGAAGGGACAGGGGGGCTCAATGAGCAGTTCTTC. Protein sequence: CASSQEGTGGLNEQFF.

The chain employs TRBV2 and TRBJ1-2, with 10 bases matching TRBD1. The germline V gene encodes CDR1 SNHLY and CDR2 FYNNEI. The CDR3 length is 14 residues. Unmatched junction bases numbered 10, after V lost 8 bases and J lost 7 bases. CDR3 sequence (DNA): TGTGCCAGCCGTTTCCGGGACAGGGGCCGTGGCTACACCTTC. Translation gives CASRFRDRGRGYTF.

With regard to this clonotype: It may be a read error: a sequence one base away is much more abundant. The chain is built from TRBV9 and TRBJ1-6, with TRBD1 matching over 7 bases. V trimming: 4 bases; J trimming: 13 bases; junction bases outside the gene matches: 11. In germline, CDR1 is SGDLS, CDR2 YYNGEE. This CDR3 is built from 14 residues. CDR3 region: CASSTSDRAMPLHF. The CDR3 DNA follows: TGTGCCAGCAGCACCAGCGACAGGGCCATGCCCCTCCACTTT.

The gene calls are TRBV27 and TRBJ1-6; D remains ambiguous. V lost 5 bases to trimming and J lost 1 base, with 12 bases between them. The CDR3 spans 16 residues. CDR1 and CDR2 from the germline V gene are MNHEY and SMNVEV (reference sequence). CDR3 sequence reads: CASSLSTRSYNSPLHF. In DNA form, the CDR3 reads TGTGCCAGCAGTCTCTCGACGCGGTCCTATAATTCACCCCTCCACTTT.

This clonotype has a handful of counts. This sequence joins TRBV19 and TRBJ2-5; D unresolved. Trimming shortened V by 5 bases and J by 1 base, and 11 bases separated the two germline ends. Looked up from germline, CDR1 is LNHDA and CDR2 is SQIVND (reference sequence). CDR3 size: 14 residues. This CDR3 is CASSPRSSQETQYF. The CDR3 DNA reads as TGTGCCAGTAGTCCCCGCTCGTCCCAAGAGACCCAGTACTTC. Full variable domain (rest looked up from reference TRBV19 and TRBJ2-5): DGGITQSPKYLFRKEGQNVTLSCEQNLNHDAMYWYRQDPGQGLRLIYYSQIVNDFQKGDIAEGYSVSREKKESFPLTVTSAQKNPTAFYLCASSPRSSQETQYFGPGTRLLVL.

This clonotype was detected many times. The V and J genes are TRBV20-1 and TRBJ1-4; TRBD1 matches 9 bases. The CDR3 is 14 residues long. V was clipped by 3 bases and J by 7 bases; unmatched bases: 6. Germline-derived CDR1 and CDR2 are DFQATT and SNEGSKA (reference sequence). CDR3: CSARTQGAGEKLFF. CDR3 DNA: TGCAGTGCTAGGACACAGGGGGCGGGTGAAAAACTGTTTTTT.

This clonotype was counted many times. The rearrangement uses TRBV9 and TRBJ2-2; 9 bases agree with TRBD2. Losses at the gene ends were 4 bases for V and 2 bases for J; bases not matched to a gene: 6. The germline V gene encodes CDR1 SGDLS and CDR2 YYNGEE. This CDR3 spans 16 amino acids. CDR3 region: CASSPRLAENTGELFF. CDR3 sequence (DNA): TGTGCCAGCAGCCCTCGACTAGCGGAAAACACCGGGGAGCTGTTTTTT.

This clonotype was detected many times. The CDR3 loop reads CASSLGTAREQYF. CDR3 nucleotides: TGTGCCAGCAGCTTAGGGACAGCGCGCGAGCAGTACTTC. The rearrangement joins TRBV7-8 to TRBJ2-7, with D possibly matching TRBD1 (6 bases). The V and J ends lost 1 base and 6 bases respectively, with 10 bases between them. Germline CDR1 is SGHVS and CDR2 is FQNEAQ. This CDR3 is built from 13 residues. The whole variable domain, remainder taken from reference TRBV7-8 and TRBJ2-7, is GAGVSQSPRYKVAKRGQDVALRCDPISGHVSLFWYQQALGQGPEFLTYFQNEAQLDKSGLPSDRFFAERPEGSVSTLKIQRTQQEDSAVYLCASSLGTAREQYFGPGTRLTVT.

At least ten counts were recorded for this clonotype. For the CDR3, the DNA is TGTGCCAGCAGCTTATACGGGGTACCTAATGAAAAACTGTTTTTT. This sequence encodes CASSLYGVPNEKLFF. The rearrangement joins TRBV7-2 to TRBJ1-4; the D is unclear. CDR3 length: 15 amino acids. The germline gives CDR1 SGHTA, CDR2 FQGNSA. Trimming cost V 2 bases and J 3 bases, with 10 bases left between them.